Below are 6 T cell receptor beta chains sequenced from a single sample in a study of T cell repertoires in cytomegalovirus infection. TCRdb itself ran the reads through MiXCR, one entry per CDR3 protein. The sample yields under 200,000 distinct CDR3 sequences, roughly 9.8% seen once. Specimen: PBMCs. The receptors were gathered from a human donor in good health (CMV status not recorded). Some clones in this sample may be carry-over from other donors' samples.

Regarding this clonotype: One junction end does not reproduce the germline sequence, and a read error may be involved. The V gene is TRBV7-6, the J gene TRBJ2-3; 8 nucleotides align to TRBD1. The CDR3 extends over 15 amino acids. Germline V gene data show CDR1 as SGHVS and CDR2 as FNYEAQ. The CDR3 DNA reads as TGTGCCAGCAGCCGAACACAGGGGGGCACAGATACGCAGGATTTT. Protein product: CASSRTQGGTDTQDF.

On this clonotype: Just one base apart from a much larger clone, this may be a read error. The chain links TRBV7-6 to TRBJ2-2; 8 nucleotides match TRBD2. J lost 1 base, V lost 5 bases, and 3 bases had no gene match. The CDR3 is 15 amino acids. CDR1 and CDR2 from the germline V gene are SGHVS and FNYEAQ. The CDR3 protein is CASSQGLVNTGELFF. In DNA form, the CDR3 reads TGTGCCAGCAGCCAGGGACTAGTGAACACCGGGGAGCTGTTTTTT.

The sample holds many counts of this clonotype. This chain's CDR3 is CAGLGGQPTEAFF. The CDR3 DNA reads as TGTGCCGGATTAGGGGGCCAACCAACTGAAGCTTTCTTT. The chain employs TRBV28 and TRBJ1-1; 7 bases map to TRBD1. V lost 11 bases and J lost 5; bases outside the gene matches: 11. There are 13 residues in the CDR3. The germline gives CDR1 MDHEN, CDR2 SYDVKM.

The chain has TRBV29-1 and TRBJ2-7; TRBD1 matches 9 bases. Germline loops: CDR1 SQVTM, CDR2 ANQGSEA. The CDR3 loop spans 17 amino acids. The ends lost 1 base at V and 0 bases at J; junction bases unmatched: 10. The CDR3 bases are TGCAGCGTTGAAGGCCCCCTCGACAGGGGGTTCTCCTACGAGCAGTACTTC. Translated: CSVEGPLDRGFSYEQYF.

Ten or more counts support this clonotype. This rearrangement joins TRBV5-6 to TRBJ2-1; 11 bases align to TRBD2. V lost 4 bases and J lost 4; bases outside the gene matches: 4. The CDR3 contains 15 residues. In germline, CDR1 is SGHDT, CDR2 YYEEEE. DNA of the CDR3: TGTGCCAGCAGCGAGGGGACTAGCGGTTACAATGAGCAGTTCTTC. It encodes CASSEGTSGYNEQFF.

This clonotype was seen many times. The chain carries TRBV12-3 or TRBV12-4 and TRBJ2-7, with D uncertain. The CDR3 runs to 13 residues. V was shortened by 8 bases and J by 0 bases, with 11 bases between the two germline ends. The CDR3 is CASGFDNSYEQYF. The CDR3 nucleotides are TGTGCCAGCGGGTTTGACAACTCCTACGAGCAGTACTTC.